A selection of T cell receptor beta chains follows, all from one sample in a study of shared clonotypes between healthy human individuals. Assay used: immunoSEQ multiplex PCR; TCRdb lists only in-frame clones, some missing. Among about 490,000 clones listed, 79% were seen once. Sequencing was done on a sample of PBMCs. The origin of the receptors is a woman aged 40 to 49 in good health. Some clones in this sample may be carry-over from other donors' samples. CDR3s include the opening cysteine and the closing phenylalanine or tryptophan. A D gene is named only where the DNA matches it firmly. Clone size is shown for a subset of rows, as once, few, many or a class of expanded clone.

v_call: TRBV4-2; clone_size: -; d_call: -; j_call: TRBJ2-6; cdr3_aa: CASSQNSGSGANVLTF; cdr3_nt: TGTGCCAGCAGCCAAAACAGCGGCTCTGGGGCCAACGTCCTGACTTTC
v_call: TRBV11-2; clone_size: once; d_call: -; j_call: TRBJ2-2; cdr3_aa: CASRSLKGTGELFF; cdr3_nt: TGTGCCAGCAGGTCCCTGAAAGGGACCGGGGAGCTGTTTTTT
v_call: TRBV7-2; clone_size: -; d_call: -; j_call: TRBJ1-2; cdr3_aa: CASSLGQGNYGYTF; cdr3_nt: TGTGCCAGCAGCTTAGGTCAGGGTAACTATGGCTACACCTTC
v_call: TRBV5-6; clone_size: once; d_call: -; j_call: TRBJ2-7; cdr3_aa: CASSPPPLPYEQYF; cdr3_nt: TGTGCCAGCAGCCCCCCCCCACTCCCCTACGAGCAGTACTTC
v_call: TRBV5-1; clone_size: few; d_call: TRBD1; j_call: TRBJ2-7; cdr3_aa: CASSTLPTGTGGREQYF; cdr3_nt: TGCGCCAGCAGCACACTGCCTACCGGGACAGGGGGAAGGGAGCAGTACTTC
v_call: TRBV6-5; clone_size: many; d_call: TRBD2; j_call: TRBJ2-2; cdr3_aa: CASSSVAGRVTGELFF; cdr3_nt: TGTGCCAGCAGTTCCGTAGCGGGACGTGTCACCGGGGAGCTGTTTTTT
v_call: TRBV2; clone_size: -; d_call: -; j_call: TRBJ2-2; cdr3_aa: CASSATFTGNTGELFF; cdr3_nt: TGTGCCAGCAGTGCTACGTTTACAGGGAACACCGGGGAGCTGTTTTTT
v_call: TRBV4-3; clone_size: -; d_call: -; j_call: TRBJ2-2; cdr3_aa: CASSQELNTGELFF; cdr3_nt: TGCGCCAGCAGCCAGGAACTAAACACCGGGGAGCTGTTTTTT
v_call: TRBV7-3; clone_size: -; d_call: -; j_call: TRBJ1-2; cdr3_aa: CASSLNPNYGYTF; cdr3_nt: TGTGCCAGCAGCTTAAACCCTAACTATGGCTACACCTTC
v_call: TRBV9; clone_size: few; d_call: -; j_call: TRBJ2-3; cdr3_aa: CASSVGHLGTDTQYF; cdr3_nt: TGTGCCAGCAGCGTAGGCCATCTAGGTACAGATACGCAGTATTTT
v_call: TRBV5-1; clone_size: -; d_call: TRBD1; j_call: TRBJ2-7; cdr3_aa: CASSVGQSYEQYF; cdr3_nt: TGCGCCAGCAGCGTGGGACAGTCCTACGAGCAGTACTTC
v_call: TRBV10-3; clone_size: -; d_call: -; j_call: TRBJ1-6; cdr3_aa: CAISESRDRNSPLHF; cdr3_nt: TGTGCCATCAGTGAGTCGAGGGACCGCAATTCACCCCTCCACTTT
v_call: TRBV29-1; clone_size: -; d_call: -; j_call: TRBJ2-3; cdr3_aa: CSVGAQALTDTQYF; cdr3_nt: TGCAGCGTTGGGGCACAGGCTCTCACAGATACGCAGTATTTT
v_call: TRBV4-1; clone_size: -; d_call: -; j_call: TRBJ1-1; cdr3_aa: CASSQVVGARTEAFF; cdr3_nt: TGCGCCAGCAGCCAAGTAGTGGGGGCGCGGACTGAAGCTTTCTTT
v_call: TRBV18; clone_size: -; d_call: -; j_call: TRBJ2-5; cdr3_aa: CASSPRRAELLETQYF; cdr3_nt: TGTGCCAGCTCACCACGAAGGGCCGAGCTGCTGGAGACCCAGTACTTC
v_call: TRBV2; clone_size: -; d_call: -; j_call: TRBJ2-2; cdr3_aa: CASSWDSQTGELFF; cdr3_nt: TGTGCCAGCAGTTGGGACTCCCAAACCGGGGAGCTGTTTTTT
v_call: TRBV9; clone_size: -; d_call: TRBD2; j_call: TRBJ2-1; cdr3_aa: CASSPGGVEQFF; cdr3_nt: TGTGCCAGCAGCCCTGGGGGGGTGGAGCAGTTCTTC
v_call: TRBV30; clone_size: few; d_call: -; j_call: TRBJ1-5; cdr3_aa: CAWSAGRSGEPQHF; cdr3_nt: TGTGCCTGGAGTGCAGGACGGTCGGGGGAGCCCCAGCATTTT
v_call: TRBV2; clone_size: -; d_call: -; j_call: TRBJ2-7; cdr3_aa: CASSEGFAEQYF; cdr3_nt: TGTGCCAGCAGTGAAGGGTTCGCCGAGCAGTACTTC
v_call: TRBV14; clone_size: -; d_call: -; j_call: TRBJ2-2; cdr3_aa: CASSQGAVGELFF; cdr3_nt: TGTGCCAGCAGCCAAGGGGCTGTCGGGGAGCTGTTTTTT
v_call: TRBV10-1; clone_size: few; d_call: -; j_call: TRBJ1-5; cdr3_aa: CASSESGDQPQHF; cdr3_nt: TGCGCCAGCAGTGAGTCAGGGGATCAGCCCCAGCATTTT
v_call: TRBV28; clone_size: many; d_call: -; j_call: TRBJ1-1; cdr3_aa: CASSLLAKRTSNTEAFF; cdr3_nt: TGTGCCAGCAGTTTACTTGCTAAACGGACCTCGAACACTGAAGCTTTCTTT
v_call: TRBV18; clone_size: -; d_call: TRBD1; j_call: TRBJ1-1; cdr3_aa: CASSRTGGTEAFF; cdr3_nt: TGTGCCAGCTCACGTACAGGGGGCACTGAAGCTTTCTTT
v_call: TRBV5-4; clone_size: -; d_call: -; j_call: TRBJ2-7; cdr3_aa: CASSANRGPNEQYF; cdr3_nt: TGTGCCAGCAGCGCCAACCGGGGCCCCAACGAGCAGTACTTC
v_call: TRBV28; clone_size: -; d_call: TRBD1; j_call: TRBJ1-5; cdr3_aa: CASTLTGNDNQPQHF; cdr3_nt: TGTGCCAGCACCCTGACAGGGAATGACAATCAGCCCCAGCATTTT
v_call: TRBV7-9; clone_size: -; d_call: TRBD1; j_call: TRBJ1-2; cdr3_aa: CASSSRGQGYGYTF; cdr3_nt: TGTGCCAGCAGCTCCAGGGGGCAGGGCTATGGCTACACCTTC
v_call: TRBV6-5; clone_size: -; d_call: -; j_call: TRBJ2-7; cdr3_aa: CASSYNRAGEQYF; cdr3_nt: TGTGCCAGCAGTTACAACAGGGCGGGGGAGCAGTACTTC
v_call: TRBV29-1; clone_size: -; d_call: TRBD2; j_call: TRBJ2-1; cdr3_aa: CSVPGAGVLSGEQFF; cdr3_nt: TGCAGCGTTCCCGGAGCGGGGGTGTTAAGTGGTGAGCAGTTCTTC
v_call: TRBV5-6; clone_size: -; d_call: TRBD1; j_call: TRBJ2-2; cdr3_aa: CASSPGTGYGELFF; cdr3_nt: TGTGCCAGCAGCCCAGGGACAGGGTACGGGGAGCTGTTTTTT
v_call: TRBV23-1; clone_size: -; d_call: -; j_call: TRBJ2-7; cdr3_aa: CASSHQDVGLGSYEQYF; cdr3_nt: TGCGCCAGCAGCCACCAGGACGTCGGCCTTGGGTCCTACGAGCAGTACTTC
v_call: TRBV7-2; clone_size: medium-sized; d_call: -; j_call: TRBJ2-1; cdr3_aa: CASSLVPEAYNEQFF; cdr3_nt: TGTGCCAGCAGCTTAGTTCCAGAGGCCTACAATGAGCAGTTCTTC
v_call: TRBV21-1; clone_size: -; d_call: -; j_call: TRBJ2-5; cdr3_aa: CASSKEGTSEETQYF; cdr3_nt: TGTGCCAGCAGCAAAGAAGGGACTAGCGAAGAGACCCAGTACTTC